These 21 T cell receptor beta chains were all obtained from the same sample, sequenced in a study of CD8 T cells in Susac syndrome. Reverse transcription of roughly 0.45 to 1 ug RNA used random hexamers. TCRdb processed the immunoSEQ multiplex PCR reads anew with MiXCR; each CDR3 protein has one entry. The table includes around 150,000 distinct CDR3 sequences, around 93% detected once. Sequencing was done on a sample of CD4+ T cells from PBMCs. The receptors come from a human donor in good health.

This clonotype appeared a single time. The genes are TRBV12-3 or TRBV12-4 and TRBJ1-2, with D possibly being TRBD1 (6 bases). This CDR3 spans 13 amino acids. V was shortened by 6 bases and J by 6 bases, with 14 bases between the two germline ends. As DNA, the CDR3 is TGTGCCAGCAGGCTCAGGGGTGGCGATGGCTACACCTTC. Protein product: CASRLRGGDGYTF.

The V gene is TRBV29-1, the J gene TRBJ2-3; TRBD1 agrees at 8 bases. CDR3 length: 15 amino acids. CDR1 is SQVTM and CDR2 is ANQGSEA in the germline V gene. The ends lost 3 bases at V and 2 bases at J; junction bases unmatched: 7. The CDR3 loop is CSVDGLRGPTDTQYF. As DNA, the CDR3 is TGCAGCGTTGACGGACTCAGGGGGCCCACAGATACGCAGTATTTT.

V and J are TRBV7-9 and TRBJ1-1; 7 nucleotides match TRBD1. V shed 2 bases and J 0 bases; nucleotides not matched to a gene: 12. Germline lookup yields CDR1 SEHNR and CDR2 FQNEAQ (reference sequence). This CDR3 region has 18 residues. The CDR3 spells CASSLKGRSTGMNTEAFF. The CDR3 DNA reads as TGTGCCAGCAGCTTAAAGGGCCGCTCGACAGGGATGAACACTGAAGCTTTCTTT.

The chain employs TRBV29-1 and TRBJ2-1; D unclear. The V gene lost 4 bases and the J gene lost 4 bases, with 11 bases spanning the gap. The CDR3 has 13 amino acids. CDR1 and CDR2 from the germline V gene are SQVTM and ANQGSEA. The CDR3 coding sequence is TGCAGCGTTGCGCAGTTTGTTTACAATGAGCAGTTCTTC. Translated, it gives CSVAQFVYNEQFF.

V is TRBV6-5 and J is TRBJ1-2; TRBD1 might be the D (6 bases). Trimming removed 4 bases from V and 8 bases from J, with 17 bases in between. CDR3 length: 14 residues. Germline CDR1 is MNHEY and CDR2 is SVGAGI. CDR3 sequence (DNA): TGTGCCAGCAGTTTTTCGGGGGGGGCAAGCGGCTACACCTTC. This gives the protein CASSFSGGASGYTF.

The rearrangement joins TRBV29-1 to TRBJ1-1; TRBD1 aligns across 8 bases. Per germline, CDR1 SQVTM and CDR2 ANQGSEA. CDR3 length: 13 amino acids. Trimming removed 5 bases from V and 7 bases from J; junction bases left unmatched: 9. CDR3 DNA sequence: TGCAGCGTTTCCCGGACAGGGTCTAATGAAGCTTTCTTT. It specifies CSVSRTGSNEAFF.

This rearrangement joins TRBV27 to TRBJ2-2; D not certain. This CDR3 is built from 13 residues. Germline values: CDR1 MNHEY, CDR2 SMNVEV (reference sequence). With 5 bases removed from V and 8 bases from J, the gap between germline ends came to 12 bases. CDR3 sequence (DNA): TGTGCCAGCAGTAAACATGACGTTGGGGAGCTGTTTTTT. This encodes CASSKHDVGELFF.

In this sample, this clonotype turned up once. This sequence joins TRBV3-1 and TRBJ2-4; 11 nucleotides agree with TRBD2. V gave up 1 base and J gave up 2 bases; unmatched junction bases: 1. Germline-derived CDR1 and CDR2 are LGHDT and YNNKEL (reference sequence). The CDR3 consists of 16 residues. CDR3 DNA: TGTGCCAGCAGCCAAGGACTAGCGGGAACCAAAAACATTCAGTACTTC. The encoded protein is CASSQGLAGTKNIQYF. The full variable domain, with the rest looked up from reference TRBV3-1 and TRBJ2-4, is DTAVSQTPKYLVTQMGNDKSIKCEQNLGHDTMYWYKQDSKKFLKIMFSYNNKELIINETVPNRFSPKSPDKAHLNLHINSLELGDSAVYFCASSQGLAGTKNIQYFGAGTRLSVL.

CDR3 sequence: CASSLEAGRATEAFF. CDR3 nucleotide sequence: TGCGCCAGCAGCTTGGAGGCAGGGCGGGCCACTGAAGCTTTCTTT. The chain employs TRBV5-1 and TRBJ1-1, with a weak D call TRBD1 (5 bases). This CDR3 region has 15 residues. The V and J ends lost 0 bases and 4 bases respectively, with 13 bases between them. Per the germline V gene, CDR1 is SGHRS and CDR2 is YFSETQ.

The chain couples TRBV21-1 to TRBJ1-2; the D call in the table, TRBD1, was not verified against the DNA. TRBV21-1 is termed a pseudogene. This CDR3 comprises 15 residues. The CDR3 DNA reads as TGTGCCAGCAGCAAAAACGGCGGGGGAAGCTATGGCTACACCTTC. Translated: CASSKNGGGSYGYTF.

J is TRBJ2-6 and V is TRBV19, with TRBD1 matching over 9 bases. The CDR3 spans 17 residues. CDR1 LNHDA and CDR2 SQIVND come from the germline V gene (reference sequence). J lost 2 bases, V lost 4 bases, and 6 bases had no gene match. The CDR3, as DNA: TGTGCCAGTAGTACTTCCACAGGGGGCGCTGGGGCCAACGTCCTGACTTTC. It translates to CASSTSTGGAGANVLTF.

The chain couples TRBV7-9 to TRBJ1-2; D is possibly TRBD1 (6 bases). V shed 5 bases and J shed 4 bases, with 17 bases lying between them. In germline, CDR1 is SEHNR, CDR2 FQNEAQ (reference sequence). This CDR3 has 15 residues. The CDR3 reads CASSATGIPLYGYTF. The DNA of the CDR3 is TGTGCCAGCAGCGCCACAGGGATTCCGCTCTATGGCTACACCTTC. Supplemented by reference TRBV7-9 and TRBJ1-2, the full variable domain reads DTGVSQNPRHKITKRGQNVTFRCDPISEHNRLYWYRQTLGQGPEFLTYFQNEAQLEKSRLLSDRFSAERPKGSFSTLEIQRTEQGDSAMYLCASSATGIPLYGYTFGSGTRLTVV.

The V call is TRBV29-1, the J call TRBJ2-2; 7 nucleotides align to TRBD1. This CDR3 is 14 amino acids long. CDR1 and CDR2 (germline): SQVTM, ANQGSEA. V trimming: 7 bases; J trimming: 2 bases; junction bases outside the gene matches: 7. CDR3 sequence (DNA): TGCAGCGCCGAGGGACAGAGAAACACCGGGGAGCTGTTTTTT. Translating it yields CSAEGQRNTGELFF.

The chain recombines TRBV11-3 with TRBJ1-4; D is uncertain. V lost 5 bases and J lost 7, with 11 bases in between. Germline V CDR1 and CDR2: SGHNT, YENEEA. This CDR3 region has 13 residues. The CDR3 protein is CASSRTPTEKLFF. In DNA form, the CDR3 reads TGTGCCAGCAGCCGCACCCCCACTGAAAAACTGTTTTTT.

This CDR3 is CASEQRGGNTIYF. The CDR3 DNA follows: TGTGCCAGCGAACAAAGAGGGGGAAACACCATATATTTT. V is TRBV12-3 or TRBV12-4 and J is TRBJ1-3, with D hard to call. The CDR3 consists of 13 residues. V dropped 8 bases and J dropped 4 bases, with 12 bases sitting between them.

The genes are TRBV4-1 and TRBJ1-2; 10 bases are shared with TRBD1. V trimming: 1 base; J trimming: 3 bases; junction bases outside the gene matches: 2. Germline lookup yields CDR1 MGHRA and CDR2 YSYEKL. The CDR3 sequence is 15 residues long. As DNA, the CDR3 is TGCGCCAGCAGCCAAGGGACAGGGGGATACTATGGCTACACCTTC. This encodes CASSQGTGGYYGYTF.

CDR3 coding DNA: TGTGCCAGCAGCCAAGATTACAGGGCGGACACTGAAGCTTTCTTT. It codes for CASSQDYRADTEAFF. The chain couples TRBV3-1 to TRBJ1-1, with D maybe TRBD1 (6 bases). Trimming removed 0 bases at V and 3 bases at J, with 11 bases between. The CDR3 extends over 15 amino acids. Germline CDR1 is LGHDT and CDR2 is YNNKEL (reference sequence).

This clonotype was counted once. The chain uses TRBV29-1 and TRBJ2-7; D perhaps matches TRBD2 (6 bases). The CDR3 extends over 12 amino acids. From germline, CDR1 is SQVTM and CDR2 ANQGSEA. The ends were cut back, 7 bases at V and 2 bases at J, with 12 bases in the middle. CDR3 DNA: TGCAGCGCCCAGGGAGGTCCCTACGAGCAGTACTTC. Protein product: CSAQGGPYEQYF.

The chain couples TRBV18 to TRBJ1-1, with D tentatively TRBD1 (6 bases). Germline V gene lookup returns CDR1 KGHSH and CDR2 LQKENI. V was cut by 4 bases and J by 5 bases, with 14 bases left in between. This CDR3 has 14 residues. The DNA for the CDR3 is TGTGCCAGCTCACGGGACACCTCGGGGACTGAAGCTTTCTTT. Protein sequence: CASSRDTSGTEAFF.

This clonotype is a singleton in its sample. The chain employs TRBV2 and TRBJ2-4; TRBD1 matches 7 bases. The CDR3 runs 16 residues. Germline-derived CDR1 and CDR2 are SNHLY and FYNNEI. Trimming cost V 4 bases and J 5 bases; bases outside gene matches: 11. The CDR3 reads CASSGTGVLIENIQYF. The CDR3 DNA sequence: TGTGCCAGCAGTGGCACAGGGGTTCTAATCGAAAACATTCAGTACTTC.

This chain links TRBV2 with TRBJ2-7; TRBD1 agrees at 10 bases. The CDR3 sequence is 15 residues long. Germline V gene sequence: CDR1 SNHLY, CDR2 FYNNEI. The V and J ends lost 4 bases and 2 bases, in that order; junction bases with no gene match: 5. CDR3 amino acids: CASSGGDRGPYEQYF. The DNA of the CDR3 is TGTGCCAGCAGTGGTGGAGACAGGGGGCCCTACGAGCAGTACTTC.